Presented here are 31 T cell receptor beta chains from one specimen sequenced in a study of post-analysis software for immune sequencing data (dated by TCRdb to about 2015). The library was obtained by PCR. TCRdb shows the sequencer as Illumina HiSeq 2500. To reduce PCR and sequencing biases, unique molecular identifiers were incorporated into the TCR beta cDNA libraries. TCRdb itself trimmed the public reads at Q25 with fastp, ran MiXCR and retained productive beta chains. Rows are combined by CDR3 protein, so each entry shows the most common genes and DNA. The sample records roughly 580,000 distinct CDR3 sequences, 40% to 50% of which are singletons. The ten biggest clones cover 1.5% to 2% of the sample. Their antigens remain unidentified. What the work shows at the level of the full study, not this receptor alone: Patients showed significantly higher frequencies than controls for a few TRBV segments, among them TRBV5-6, TRBV5-1 and TRBV20-1.

Sequenced input: blood. Every receptor here comes from a girl aged 10 to 17 with multiple sclerosis.

The chain is built from TRBV10-2 and TRBJ2-7, with D perhaps being TRBD1 or TRBD2 (5 bases each). CDR3 length: 13 amino acids. Germline assignment: CDR1 WSHSY and CDR2 SAAADI. The V and J ends lost 6 bases and 3 bases respectively, with 12 bases between them. The CDR3 region is CASSRDVNYEQYF. The CDR3 nucleotides are TGCGCCAGCAGCAGGGACGTGAACTACGAGCAGTACTTC.

This clonotype was picked up a small number of times. J is TRBJ1-1 and V is TRBV7-2, with D unresolved. V lost 5 bases and J lost 1, with 8 bases in between. In germline, CDR1 is SGHTA, CDR2 FQGNSA. CDR3 size: 13 residues. Here the CDR3 DNA reads TGTGCCAGCAGCCCAGACAAGAACACTGAAGCTTTCTTT. It encodes CASSPDKNTEAFF.

The chain recombines TRBV7-2 with TRBJ2-5; 8 nucleotides line up with TRBD2. CDR3 size: 15 residues. Losses at the gene ends were 5 bases for V and 5 bases for J; bases not matched to a gene: 10. Germline CDR1 is SGHTA and CDR2 is FQGNSA. The CDR3 DNA reads as TGTGCCAGCAGCCCCCAAGCGGGGGCCGGGGAGACCCAGTACTTC. Translated: CASSPQAGAGETQYF.

This clonotype was seen a handful of times. The chain is built from TRBV5-1 and TRBJ1-2; 10 bases fit TRBD1. Germline CDR1 and CDR2: SGHRS and YFSETQ. V was pared by 3 bases and J by 2 bases, with 7 bases of the junction left unmatched. The length of the CDR3 is 16 residues. The CDR3 sequence is CASSWGQGTLNYGYTF. In nucleotides, the CDR3 is TGCGCCAGCAGCTGGGGACAGGGGACGCTAAACTATGGCTACACCTTC.

This clonotype appeared a few times. This chain links TRBV5-1 with TRBJ2-4; D is possibly TRBD2 (6 bases). The ends were cut back, 4 bases at V and 1 base at J, with 18 bases in the middle. CDR1 is SGHRS, CDR2 YFSETQ, per germline. The CDR3 sequence is 17 residues long. The CDR3 is CASSVGGPGLAKNIQYF. The CDR3 DNA follows: TGCGCCAGCAGCGTCGGGGGTCCTGGCCTGGCCAAAAACATTCAGTACTTC.

The CDR3 bases are TGTGCCAGCAGCTACCTAGAGGAGACCCAGTACTTC. Amino acid sequence: CASSYLEETQYF. The chain recombines TRBV7-2 with TRBJ2-7; the D is unclear. The DNA end lines up better with TRBJ2-5; the J call may be wrong. Germline CDR1 and CDR2: SGHTA and FQGNSA. CDR3 size: 12 residues.

The V and J genes are TRBV6-1 and TRBJ1-5; D is unclear. The CDR3 totals 12 residues. Germline V gene data show CDR1 as MNHNS and CDR2 as SASEGT. V was clipped by 3 bases and J by 5 bases, with 5 bases between them. The CDR3 sequence is CASSEIYQPQHF. CDR3 sequence (DNA): TGTGCCAGCAGTGAGATATATCAGCCCCAGCATTTT.

The chain links TRBV11-2 to TRBJ2-1, with 10 bases matching TRBD2. Trimming at V came to 5 bases and at J to 10 bases, leaving 29 bases not matched to a gene. Germline CDR1 SGHAT, CDR2 FQNNGV. The CDR3 contains 21 residues. The CDR3: CASSLGLGWLAGALPSYEQFF. The CDR3 bases are TGTGCCAGCAGCCTAGGCCTCGGCTGGCTAGCGGGGGCCCTACCGTCCTACGAGCAGTTCTTC.

This clonotype showed up just a few times. V usage is TRBV7-9 and J usage is TRBJ2-5; D is uncertain. CDR3 length: 12 amino acids. Looked up from germline, CDR1 is SEHNR and CDR2 is FQNEAQ (reference sequence). V lost 0 bases and J lost 5, with 4 bases in between. CDR3 DNA sequence: TGTGCCAGCAGCTTAGCGTTCGAGACCCAGTACTTC. Residues: CASSLAFETQYF.

CDR3 DNA: TGCGCCAGCAGCCAACTCTCGCTAGGTAAACAAGAGACCCAGTACTTC. It yields the protein CASSQLSLGKQETQYF. The chain uses TRBV4-1 and TRBJ2-5; D is undetermined. CDR3 length: 16 amino acids. Germline values: CDR1 MGHRA, CDR2 YSYEKL. Trimming took off 2 bases at V and 2 bases at J, with 15 bases between the two ends.

The chain combines TRBV20-1 with TRBJ2-4; D gene ambiguous. The last part of the DNA fits TRBJ2-7 better; the J call may be wrong. The CDR3 runs to 11 residues. Per the germline V gene, CDR1 is DFQATT and CDR2 is SNEGSKA (reference sequence). The CDR3 sequence: CSARTGSEQYF. CDR3 sequence (DNA): TGCAGTGCTCGGACCGGGTCCGAGCAGTACTTC.

This chain connects TRBV10-3 to TRBJ1-5, with D hard to call. The CDR3 is made up of 13 amino acids. V shed 7 bases and J shed 1 base, with 8 bases lying between them. In germline, CDR1 is ENHRY, CDR2 SYGVKD. CDR3: CAITGYSNQPQHF. The CDR3 DNA reads TGTGCCATCACGGGGTACAGCAATCAGCCCCAGCATTTT.

This clonotype was seen only a few times. The chain has TRBV20-1 and TRBJ2-3, with 10 bases matching TRBD2. In germline, CDR1 is DFQATT, CDR2 SNEGSKA (reference sequence). The length of the CDR3 is 16 residues. The V segment lost 6 bases and the J segment 6 bases; nucleotides outside the gene matches: 15. Written as DNA, the CDR3 is TGCAGTGCCATTGGCCCTAGCGGGGGCCCCCCCGATACGCAGTATTTT. Amino acid sequence: CSAIGPSGGPPDTQYF.

This clonotype was counted between two and nine times. The V call is TRBV24-1, the J call TRBJ2-1; D is unclear. This CDR3 region has 15 residues. Trimming cost V 5 bases and J 4 bases, with 14 bases left between them. CDR1 and CDR2 from the germline V gene are KGHDR and SFDVKD. CDR3 in amino acids: CATSALVGQYNEQFF. In DNA form, the CDR3 reads TGTGCCACCAGTGCCCTAGTGGGCCAATACAATGAGCAGTTCTTC.

This clonotype was detected a few times. J is TRBJ2-5 and V is TRBV12-3 or TRBV12-4; D unresolved. The ends were cut back, 3 bases at V and 3 bases at J, with 8 bases in the middle. The CDR3 is 13 residues long. CDR3 amino acids: CASSFGGKETQYF. CDR3 in DNA: TGTGCCAGCAGTTTTGGCGGAAAAGAGACCCAGTACTTC.

The rearrangement uses TRBV7-2 and TRBJ2-5; no reliable D call. Per the germline V gene, CDR1 is SGHTA and CDR2 is FQGNSA. The CDR3 covers 13 residues. The V gene lost 4 bases and the J gene lost 5 bases, with 11 bases spanning the gap. In DNA, the CDR3 is TGTGCCAGCAGCTCTAGACTTGGGGAGACCCAGTACTTC. Protein product: CASSSRLGETQYF.

The V gene is TRBV12-3 or TRBV12-4, the J gene TRBJ2-1; D might be TRBD2 (7 bases). CDR3 length: 15 residues. The V and J ends lost 4 bases and 9 bases respectively, with 19 bases between them. The CDR3 region is CASSSLAGAWAEQFF. Written as DNA, the CDR3 is TGTGCCAGCAGTTCTTTGGCGGGGGCCTGGGCTGAGCAGTTCTTC.

Points on this clonotype: This clone may be a read error of a much larger clone one base away. The chain recombines TRBV7-2 with TRBJ2-1, with TRBD2 matching 7 bases. The germline V gene has CDR1 SGHTA and CDR2 FQGNSA. The CDR3 loop spans 19 amino acids. J gave up 2 bases and V 11 bases, and 24 bases lay outside the gene matches. CDR3 sequence reads: CAGRLQLSRKSGAYNEQFF. CDR3 nucleotide sequence: TGTGCCGGCCGCCTCCAGCTTTCGAGGAAGAGCGGGGCCTACAATGAGCAGTTCTTC.

The chain links TRBV12-3 or TRBV12-4 to TRBJ2-1, with 10 bases fitting TRBD1. V lost 4 bases, J lost 7 bases, and 4 bases stayed unmatched. This CDR3 comprises 14 residues. The CDR3 region is CASSSRDRGNEQFF. In DNA form, the CDR3 reads TGTGCCAGCAGTTCCCGGGACAGGGGTAATGAGCAGTTCTTC.

This chain links TRBV28 with TRBJ2-1, with 9 bases identical to TRBD1. V was pared by 3 bases and J by 5 bases, with 17 bases of the junction left unmatched. The CDR3 is 19 residues long. Germline V gene data show CDR1 as MDHEN and CDR2 as SYDVKM. The CDR3 DNA reads as TGTGCCAGCAGTTTTCCTCCGGACAGGGGTAGGAAGACAGACAATGAGCAGTTCTTC. Encoded protein: CASSFPPDRGRKTDNEQFF.

V gene TRBV7-9 combines with J gene TRBJ1-2, with D perhaps matching TRBD1 (6 bases). Germline CDR1 reads SEHNR; CDR2 reads FQNEAQ (reference sequence). Trimming left V 2 bases short and J 7 bases short, with 17 bases between. The CDR3 runs 15 residues. CDR3 protein: CASSLSTGDLGGYTF. The CDR3 nucleotides read TGTGCCAGCAGCTTATCGACAGGAGACTTGGGTGGCTACACCTTC.

The chain recombines TRBV20-1 with TRBJ2-5; 12 positions match TRBD2. The J segment lost 11 bases and the V segment lost 5 bases, leaving 9 bases of the junction unmatched. CDR3 length equals 13 residues. Germline lookup yields CDR1 DFQATT and CDR2 SNEGSKA (reference sequence). The CDR3 loop reads CSAPRTSGDEQYF. The CDR3 coding sequence is TGCAGTGCTCCTAGGACTAGCGGGGATGAGCAGTACTTC.

This clonotype came up a few times. The chain couples TRBV6-5 to TRBJ2-7; 10 positions agree with TRBD1. CDR3 length: 14 amino acids. The trim removed 6 bases at V and 4 bases at J, leaving 6 bases unmatched. From germline, CDR1 is MNHEY and CDR2 SVGAGI. The CDR3 region has the DNA TGTGCCAGCAGACGACAGGGGGCAGGGTACGAGCAGTACTTC. This translates into CASRRQGAGYEQYF.

This clonotype was counted ten times or more. V usage is TRBV2 and J usage is TRBJ2-3; D remains unclear. The germline CDR1 and CDR2 sequences are SNHLY and FYNNEI. The ends were cut back, 7 bases at V and 6 bases at J, with 14 bases in the middle. This CDR3 contains 13 residues. The CDR3 is CASIQPLGDTQYF. The CDR3 coding sequence is TGTGCCAGCATTCAACCCCTCGGTGATACGCAGTATTTT. The full variable domain, with the rest looked up from reference TRBV2 and TRBJ2-3, is EPEVTQTPSHQVTQMGQEVILRCVPISNHLYFYWYRQILGQKVEFLVSFYNNEISEKSEIFDDQFSVERPDGSNFTLKIRSTKLEDSAMYFCASIQPLGDTQYFGPGTRLTVL.

The chain couples TRBV7-8 to TRBJ1-1; perhaps TRBD1 as D (6 bases). From germline, CDR1 is SGHVS and CDR2 FQNEAQ. Trimming took off 0 bases at V and 5 bases at J, with 13 bases between the two ends. This CDR3 is 15 amino acids long. CDR3 bases: TGTGCCAGCAGCTTAGCGTCAACAGGGAGAACTGAAGCTTTCTTT. Amino acids: CASSLASTGRTEAFF.

The V and J genes are TRBV5-1 and TRBJ2-1, with TRBD2 matching over 7 bases. Per the germline V gene, CDR1 is SGHRS and CDR2 is YFSETQ. CDR3 length: 17 amino acids. J gave up 1 base and V 0 bases, and 7 bases lay outside the gene matches. The CDR3: CASSLDLGGVSYNEQFF. CDR3 nucleotide sequence: TGCGCCAGCAGCTTGGATCTGGGGGGGGTGTCCTACAATGAGCAGTTCTTC.

The gene calls are TRBV12-3 or TRBV12-4 and TRBJ2-4; 9 nucleotides align to TRBD2. The CDR3 length is 17 residues. Trimming took 5 bases from V and 4 from J; bases not matched to a gene: 12. CDR3 in amino acids: CASSPSGLADYKNIQYF. The CDR3 bases are TGTGCCAGCAGTCCCTCGGGACTAGCCGACTATAAAAACATTCAGTACTTC.

This clonotype appeared once. One junction end does not reproduce the germline sequence, and a read error may be involved. The chain has TRBV5-1 and TRBJ1-2, with D possibly TRBD1 on 6 matching bases. The CDR3 consists of 14 residues. In germline, CDR1 is SGHRS, CDR2 YFSETQ. CDR3 sequence (DNA): TGCGCCGGCAGCTTGCAGGGGATTGGCTATGGCTACACCTTC. This sequence encodes CAGSLQGIGYGYTF.

This sequence joins TRBV20-1 and TRBJ2-3, with D possibly matching TRBD2 (5 bases). Germline CDR1 DFQATT, CDR2 SNEGSKA (reference sequence). The CDR3 is made up of 15 amino acids. Trimming removed 0 bases from V and 5 bases from J, with 15 bases in between. CDR3 region: CSARDRWLAKDTQYF. Written as DNA, the CDR3 is TGCAGTGCTAGAGATCGATGGCTAGCCAAAGATACGCAGTATTTT.

With regard to this clonotype: Relative to the germline gene, one junction end is altered; a read error may explain this. The chain combines TRBV6-1 with TRBJ1-2; 11 positions match TRBD1. Germline V gene lookup returns CDR1 MNHNS and CDR2 SASEGT. The CDR3 contains 14 residues. CDR3 DNA sequence: TGTGCCAGCGGTAGGACAGGGGGCAGCTATGGCTGCACCTTC. Translated: CASGRTGGSYGCTF.

This chain uses TRBV10-3 with TRBJ1-1; D unresolved. CDR3 length: 11 amino acids. The V gene lost 11 bases and the J gene lost 1 base, with 8 bases spanning the gap. Germline-derived CDR1 and CDR2 are ENHRY and SYGVKD. CDR3 amino acids: CASARNTEAFF. For the CDR3, the DNA is TGTGCCTCCGCCCGGAACACTGAAGCTTTCTTT.